One sample yielded the 22 T cell receptor beta chains listed below, sequenced in a study of blood T cells in healthy people across ages. Through a sample-barcoded 5' primer and a J-beta primer mix, a second PCR was run for about 6 to 11 cycles. A single record per CDR3 protein comes from TCRdb applying MiXCR to the 5' RACE reads. The sample consists of roughly 900,000 distinct CDR3 sequences, 25% to 30% of them appearing once. Input material: blood. These TCRs come from a woman of 80 years or more in good health.

This clonotype was seen a handful of times. The chain couples TRBV6-5 to TRBJ2-3; TRBD1 matches 9 bases. The CDR3 has 14 amino acids. V lost 0 bases and J lost 8; bases outside the gene matches: 3. The germline gives CDR1 MNHEY, CDR2 SVGAGI. The CDR3 sequence is CASSYSDRGCTQYF. The CDR3 DNA is TGTGCCAGCAGTTACTCGGACAGGGGATGTACGCAGTATTTT.

This clonotype was counted at least ten times. The chain recombines TRBV7-9 with TRBJ2-1; 9 positions match TRBD2. J gave up 2 bases and V 4 bases, and 3 bases lay outside the gene matches. The germline V gene encodes CDR1 SEHNR and CDR2 FQNEAQ (reference sequence). This CDR3 is 15 amino acids long. The CDR3 loop is CASSSAGGTYNEQFF. CDR3 DNA sequence: TGTGCCAGCAGCTCGGCGGGGGGGACCTACAATGAGCAGTTCTTC.

Concerning this clonotype: Given a much more abundant clone one base away, this may be a read error. This chain uses TRBV6-2 or TRBV6-3 with TRBJ1-5; D uncertain. V lost 6 bases, J lost 0 bases, and 18 bases lay in between. Germline CDR1 reads MNHEY; CDR2 reads SVGEGT. This CDR3 has 17 amino acids. CDR3 loop: CASSTTVPPYSNQPQHF. CDR3 bases: TGTGCCAGCAGCACGACCGTCCCTCCGTATAGCAATCAGCCCCAGCATTTT.

This clonotype was observed many times. The V gene is TRBV3-1, the J gene TRBJ2-5; D is ambiguous. Per germline, CDR1 LGHDT and CDR2 YNNKEL (reference sequence). The CDR3 runs to 13 residues. V lost 1 base to trimming and J lost 5 bases, with 8 bases between them. This CDR3 reads CASSQVLGETQYF. CDR3 nucleotides: TGTGCCAGCAGCCAAGTCCTAGGGGAGACCCAGTACTTC.

The V gene is TRBV6-5, the J gene TRBJ2-6, with D tentatively TRBD1 (5 bases). V shed 6 bases and J shed 1 base, with 13 bases lying between them. This CDR3 region has 16 residues. In germline, CDR1 is MNHEY, CDR2 SVGAGI. The CDR3 bases are TGTGCCAGCAGCCATGACAGTCCATCTGGGGCCAACGTCCTGACTTTC. Its protein product is CASSHDSPSGANVLTF.

The rearrangement joins TRBV7-2 to TRBJ2-7, with D possibly TRBD2 on 7 matching bases. The CDR3 runs to 14 residues. Germline assignment: CDR1 SGHTA and CDR2 FQGNSA. Trimming left V 5 bases short and J 7 bases short, with 18 bases between. Here the CDR3 DNA reads TGTGCCAGCAGCGTAGTTGGGGGGGACAATGAGCAGTACTTC. It codes for CASSVVGGDNEQYF.

A remark on this clonotype: One base away lies a much larger clone, so this may be a sequencing read error. It is likely a read error, because the conserved phenylalanine at the end of the CDR3 is missing. This chain connects TRBV2 to TRBJ2-1, with TRBD2 matching 7 bases. CDR1 is SNHLY and CDR2 is FYNNEI in the germline V gene. V was clipped by 3 bases and J by 4 bases; unmatched bases: 9. The CDR3 consists of 16 residues. CDR3 residues: CASSDSMSGEYNEQFV. CDR3 nucleotide sequence: TGTGCCAGCAGTGACAGTATGAGCGGGGAATACAATGAGCAGTTCGTC.

This clonotype occurred many times. This chain connects TRBV7-2 to TRBJ2-3, with 7 positions matching TRBD1. The germline V gene encodes CDR1 SGHTA and CDR2 FQGNSA. The CDR3 extends over 16 amino acids. V was pared by 4 bases and J by 1 base, with 8 bases of the junction left unmatched. The chain's CDR3 is CASSSQGEVGTDTQYF. The CDR3, as DNA: TGTGCCAGCAGCTCTCAGGGGGAAGTAGGCACAGATACGCAGTATTTT. Drawing the rest from reference TRBV7-2 and TRBJ2-3, the complete variable domain is GAGVSQSPSNKVTEKGKDVELRCDPISGHTALYWYRQSLGQGLEFLIYFQGNSAPDKSGLPSDRFSAERTGGSVSTLTIQRTQQEDSAVYLCASSSQGEVGTDTQYFGPGTRLTVL.

This clonotype was picked up many times. The rearrangement uses TRBV3-1 and TRBJ1-2; 7 nucleotides align to TRBD1. CDR3 length: 13 residues. Germline lookup yields CDR1 LGHDT and CDR2 YNNKEL (reference sequence). After removal of 3 bases from V and 4 bases from J, the junction contained 2 bases not matched to a gene. The CDR3 region has the DNA TGTGCCAGCAGCCACGAGGGGGCCTATGGCTACACCTTC. Protein: CASSHEGAYGYTF.

About this clonotype: A much bigger clone sits one base away, suggesting this may be a read error. The CDR3 region has the DNA TGTGCCAGCAGCAATACTAGGCTAGGAAACGTCAATAAGCAGTTCTTC. Protein product: CASSNTRLGNVNKQFF. The rearrangement joins TRBV7-8 to TRBJ2-1; possibly TRBD2 for D (5 bases). CDR1 is SGHVS, CDR2 FQNEAQ, per germline. The CDR3 runs 16 residues.

This clonotype was observed a few times. This sequence joins TRBV6-2 or TRBV6-3 and TRBJ1-1; 8 bases match TRBD1. V was pared by 2 bases and J by 1 base, with 6 bases of the junction left unmatched. Germline loops: CDR1 MNHEY, CDR2 SVGEGT. The CDR3 totals 16 residues. CDR3 in DNA: TGTGCCAGCAGTTACGCCAGGGGGCTGAGGAACACTGAAGCTTTCTTT. It yields the protein CASSYARGLRNTEAFF.

Points on this clonotype: One base away lies a much larger clone, so this may be a sequencing read error. The V and J genes are TRBV5-1 and TRBJ2-5, with 8 bases identical to TRBD2. Germline-derived CDR1 and CDR2 are SGHRS and YFSETQ. The CDR3 consists of 15 residues. Germline trimming cut 0 bases from V and 11 bases from J; bases unmatched to any gene: 12. As DNA, the CDR3 is TGCGCCAGCAGCTTGGCCGGGGGGGTTGGAAATGAGCAGTACTTC. As protein: CASSLAGGVGNEQYF.

This clonotype was found many times. The genes are TRBV7-9 and TRBJ1-2; perhaps TRBD1 as D (5 bases). The CDR3 runs to 15 residues. V shed 1 base and J shed 8 bases, with 17 bases lying between them. Germline CDR1 reads SEHNR; CDR2 reads FQNEAQ (reference sequence). CDR3 nucleotide sequence: TGTGCCAGCAGCTTAGGACGACAGCAACTATACGGCTACACCTTC. It translates to CASSLGRQQLYGYTF.

The gene calls are TRBV6-5 and TRBJ1-1, with no clear D. The germline V gene encodes CDR1 MNHEY and CDR2 SVGAGI. Trimming took 6 bases from V and 4 from J, leaving 18 bases between them. CDR3 length: 15 amino acids. The CDR3 DNA is TGTGCCAGCAGGGTCATGGGCGGAATGATCACTGAAGCTTTCTTT. Protein sequence: CASRVMGGMITEAFF.

A remark on this clonotype: A clone one base away is much larger, so this may be a read error. The V call is TRBV20-1, the J call TRBJ2-4, with 14 nucleotides matching TRBD2. The J call may be mistaken, given a closer DNA end match to TRBJ2-7. CDR1 is DFQATT, CDR2 SNEGSKA, per germline (reference sequence). The CDR3 is made up of 16 amino acids. The CDR3 coding sequence is TGCAGTGCTGGAGATCTGCCCGGACTAGCGGGGGGCGAGCAGTACTTC. Translation gives CSAGDLPGLAGGEQYF.

The chain links TRBV7-2 to TRBJ2-3, with 11 bases that match TRBD2. With 6 bases clipped from V and 6 bases from J, the junction kept 11 bases outside the gene matches. From germline, CDR1 is SGHTA and CDR2 FQGNSA. This CDR3 is built from 16 residues. The CDR3 coding sequence is TGTGCCAGCAGAATTCCTCTGACTAGCGGGGCTGATACGCAGTATTTT. Translation gives CASRIPLTSGADTQYF.

The rearrangement uses TRBV7-2 and TRBJ1-3, with TRBD1 matching 9 bases. The length of the CDR3 is 14 residues. The V and J ends lost 5 bases and 5 bases, in that order; junction bases with no gene match: 4. Looked up from germline, CDR1 is SGHTA and CDR2 is FQGNSA. The CDR3 sequence: CASSAGQGRNTIYF. In DNA form, the CDR3 reads TGTGCCAGCAGCGCGGGACAGGGAAGAAACACCATATATTTT.

The chain combines TRBV7-2 with TRBJ1-6; 9 nucleotides align to TRBD1. This CDR3 has 18 residues. CDR1 is SGHTA, CDR2 FQGNSA, per germline. V dropped 0 bases and J dropped 9; count of bases not matched to a gene: 12. CDR3 bases: TGTACCAGCAGCTTAGCTCGTTCAGGACAGGGGCGAAGTTCACCCCTCCACTTT. It translates to CTSSLARSGQGRSSPLHF.

Details on this clonotype: Since a much larger clone is just one base distant, this may be a read error. The rearrangement uses TRBV11-2 and TRBJ2-5; 11 nucleotides match TRBD2. The end of the DNA aligns better with TRBJ2-7, so the J call may be wrong. CDR1 SGHAT and CDR2 FQNNGV come from the germline V gene. The CDR3 totals 16 residues. For the CDR3, the DNA is TGTGCCAGCAGCGTAGTTTATAGCGGGGGGGCCAACGAGCAGTACTTC. Translated, it gives CASSVVYSGGANEQYF.

This clonotype was counted only a few times. This chain uses TRBV2 with TRBJ2-5; D may correspond to TRBD1 or TRBD2 (5 bases each). Germline values: CDR1 SNHLY, CDR2 FYNNEI. The CDR3 totals 14 residues. V was clipped by 7 bases and J by 2 bases, with 14 bases between them. The CDR3 is CASTRDGGQETQYF. In DNA form, the CDR3 reads TGTGCCAGCACCAGAGATGGGGGACAAGAGACCCAGTACTTC.

This clonotype was counted many times. The chain carries TRBV6-4 and TRBJ2-7; weak D call: TRBD2 (7 bases). Germline V gives CDR1 MRHNA, CDR2 SNTAGT. This CDR3 spans 14 amino acids. V lost 4 bases and J 2 bases, leaving 12 bases between the germline ends. Here the CDR3 DNA reads TGTGCCAGCAGTGGAGGGGGACTACCCTACGAGCAGTACTTC. As protein: CASSGGGLPYEQYF.

With respect to this clonotype: A much larger clonotype is one base distant, so this may be a read error. The V call is TRBV29-1, the J call TRBJ1-2, with a possible D match to TRBD1 (5 bases). The CDR3 is 13 residues long. CDR1 is SQVTM and CDR2 is ANQGSEA in the germline V gene. The CDR3 bases are TGCGGCGTTGTGTCGACAGCGGGCTATGGCTACACCTTC. This encodes CGVVSTAGYGYTF.